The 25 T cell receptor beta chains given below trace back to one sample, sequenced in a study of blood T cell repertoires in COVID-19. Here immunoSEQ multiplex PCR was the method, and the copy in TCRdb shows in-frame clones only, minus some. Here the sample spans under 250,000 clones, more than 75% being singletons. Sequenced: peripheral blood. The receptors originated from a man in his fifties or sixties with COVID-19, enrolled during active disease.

For the CDR3, the DNA is TGTGCCAGCAGCCCGACGGGACAGGGGACCTATGGCTACACCTTC. Translated, it gives CASSPTGQGTYGYTF. The rearrangement links TRBV11-2 to TRBJ1-2, with 10 bases fitting TRBD1. V shed 5 bases, J shed 4 bases, and the junction held 7 bases outside the gene matches. Germline V lookup: CDR1 SGHAT, CDR2 FQNNGV. There are 15 residues in the CDR3.

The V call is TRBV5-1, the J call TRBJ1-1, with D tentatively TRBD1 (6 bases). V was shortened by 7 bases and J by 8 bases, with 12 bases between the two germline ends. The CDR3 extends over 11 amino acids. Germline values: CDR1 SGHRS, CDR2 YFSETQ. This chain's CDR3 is CASRRTAEAFF. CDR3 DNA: TGCGCCAGCCGGAGGACAGCAGAAGCTTTCTTT.

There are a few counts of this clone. This chain's CDR3 is CASSPGLHSYEQYF. The CDR3 DNA sequence: TGTGCCAGCAGCCCGGGTCTGCACTCCTACGAGCAGTACTTC. V usage is TRBV6-5 and J usage is TRBJ2-7; D ambiguous. Trimming took 6 bases from V and 0 from J, leaving 12 bases between them. The CDR3 sequence is 14 residues long. Looked up from germline, CDR1 is MNHEY and CDR2 is SVGAGI.

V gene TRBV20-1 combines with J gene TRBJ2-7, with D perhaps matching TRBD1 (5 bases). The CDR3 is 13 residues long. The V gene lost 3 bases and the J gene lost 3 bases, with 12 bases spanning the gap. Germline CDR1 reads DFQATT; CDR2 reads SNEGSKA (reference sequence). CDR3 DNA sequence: TGCAGTGCTAGTCCAGGGTTCAACTACGAGCAGTACTTC. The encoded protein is CSASPGFNYEQYF.

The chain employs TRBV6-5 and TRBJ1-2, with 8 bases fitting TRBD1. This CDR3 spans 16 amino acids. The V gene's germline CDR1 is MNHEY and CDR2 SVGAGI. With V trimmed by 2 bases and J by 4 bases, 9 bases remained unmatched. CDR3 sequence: CASSYAGDRGGYGYTF. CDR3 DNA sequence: TGTGCCAGCAGTTACGCCGGTGACAGGGGTGGCTATGGCTACACCTTC.

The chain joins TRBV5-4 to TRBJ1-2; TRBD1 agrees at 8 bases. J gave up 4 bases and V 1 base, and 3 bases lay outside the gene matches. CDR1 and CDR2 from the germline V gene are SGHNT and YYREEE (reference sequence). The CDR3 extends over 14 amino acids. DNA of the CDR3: TGTGCCAGCAGCTTGTTCGACAGGGGCTATGGCTACACCTTC. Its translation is CASSLFDRGYGYTF.

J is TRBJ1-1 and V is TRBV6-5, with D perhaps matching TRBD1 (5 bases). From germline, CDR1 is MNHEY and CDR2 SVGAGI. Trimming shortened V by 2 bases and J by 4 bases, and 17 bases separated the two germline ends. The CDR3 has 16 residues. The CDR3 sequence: CASSYGVDGGVTEAFF. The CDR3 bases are TGTGCCAGCAGTTACGGAGTTGACGGGGGGGTCACTGAAGCTTTCTTT.

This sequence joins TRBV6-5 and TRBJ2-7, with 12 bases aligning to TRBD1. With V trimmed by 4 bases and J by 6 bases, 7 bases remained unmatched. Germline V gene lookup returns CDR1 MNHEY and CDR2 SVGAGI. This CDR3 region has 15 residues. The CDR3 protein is CASSSTGTGGREQYF. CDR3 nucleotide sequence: TGTGCCAGCAGTTCTACCGGGACAGGGGGCCGCGAGCAGTACTTC.

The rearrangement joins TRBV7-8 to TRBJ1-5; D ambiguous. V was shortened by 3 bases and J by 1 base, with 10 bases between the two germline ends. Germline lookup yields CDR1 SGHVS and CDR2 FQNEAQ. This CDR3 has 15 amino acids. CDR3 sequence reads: CASSFGMGSNQPQHF. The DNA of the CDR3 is TGTGCCAGCAGCTTCGGGATGGGGAGCAATCAGCCCCAGCATTTT.

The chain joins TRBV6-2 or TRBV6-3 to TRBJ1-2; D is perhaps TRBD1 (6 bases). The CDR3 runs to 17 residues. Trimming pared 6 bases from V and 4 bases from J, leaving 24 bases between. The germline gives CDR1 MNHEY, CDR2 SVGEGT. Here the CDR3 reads CASSPHPPDRRIYGYTF. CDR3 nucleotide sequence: TGTGCCAGCAGCCCCCACCCCCCGGACAGACGAATCTATGGCTACACCTTC.

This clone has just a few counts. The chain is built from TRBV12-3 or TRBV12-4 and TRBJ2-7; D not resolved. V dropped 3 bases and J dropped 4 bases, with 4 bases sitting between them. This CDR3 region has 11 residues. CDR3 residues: CASSFQYEQYF. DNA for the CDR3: TGTGCCAGCAGTTTTCAGTACGAGCAGTACTTC.

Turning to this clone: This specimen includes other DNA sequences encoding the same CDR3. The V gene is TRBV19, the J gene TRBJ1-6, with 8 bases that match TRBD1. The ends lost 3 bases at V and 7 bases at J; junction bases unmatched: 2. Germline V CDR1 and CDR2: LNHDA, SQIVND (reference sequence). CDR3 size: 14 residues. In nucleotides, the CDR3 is TGTGCCAGTAGTATCGGGACAGGAAATTCACCCCTCCACTTT. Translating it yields CASSIGTGNSPLHF.

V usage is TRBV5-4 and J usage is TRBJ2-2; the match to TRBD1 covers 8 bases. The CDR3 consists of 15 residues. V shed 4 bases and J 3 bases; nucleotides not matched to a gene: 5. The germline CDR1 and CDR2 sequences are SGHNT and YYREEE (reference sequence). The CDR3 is CASSLPTGDTGELFF. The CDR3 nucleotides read TGTGCCAGCAGCCTACCGACAGGGGACACCGGGGAGCTGTTTTTT.

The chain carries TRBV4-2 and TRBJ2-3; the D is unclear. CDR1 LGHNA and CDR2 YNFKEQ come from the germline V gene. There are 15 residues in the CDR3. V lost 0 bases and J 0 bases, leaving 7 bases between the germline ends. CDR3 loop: CASSQDASSTDTQYF. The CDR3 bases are TGTGCCAGCAGCCAAGATGCGTCTAGCACAGATACGCAGTATTTT.

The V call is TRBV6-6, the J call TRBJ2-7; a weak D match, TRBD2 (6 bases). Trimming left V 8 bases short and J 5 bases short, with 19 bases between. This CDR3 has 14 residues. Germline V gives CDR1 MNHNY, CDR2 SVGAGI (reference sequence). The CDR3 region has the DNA TGTGCCAGCCAACCCCCGGGGAGGACCAACGAGCAGTACTTC. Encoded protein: CASQPPGRTNEQYF.

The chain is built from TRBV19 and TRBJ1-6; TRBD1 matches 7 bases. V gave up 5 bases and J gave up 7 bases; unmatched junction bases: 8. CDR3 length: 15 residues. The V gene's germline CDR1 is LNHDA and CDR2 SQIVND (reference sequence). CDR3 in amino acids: CASSPRDSWNSPLHF. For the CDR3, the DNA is TGTGCCAGTAGTCCACGGGACAGTTGGAATTCACCCCTCCACTTT.

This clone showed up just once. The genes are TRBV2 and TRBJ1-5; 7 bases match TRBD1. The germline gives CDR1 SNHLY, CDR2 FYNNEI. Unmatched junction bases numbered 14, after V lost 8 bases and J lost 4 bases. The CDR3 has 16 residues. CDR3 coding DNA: TGTGCCAGCGGGGGGTGGGTAACAGGGGCTAATCAGCCCCAGCATTTT. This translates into CASGGWVTGANQPQHF.

The CDR3, as DNA: TGTGCCAGCTCACCACCCTTCGGGGACTACGAGCAGTACTTC. Translation gives CASSPPFGDYEQYF. The chain is built from TRBV18 and TRBJ2-7, with D possibly matching TRBD2 (5 bases). The CDR3 is made up of 14 amino acids. Germline assignment: CDR1 KGHSH and CDR2 LQKENI. The V end was cut by 0 bases, the J end by 3 bases, with 9 bases between.

CDR3 DNA sequence: TGTGCCAGCAGCTTGGCCCTTTCCTCCTACGAGCAGTACTTC. It yields the protein CASSLALSSYEQYF. The V and J genes are TRBV5-6 and TRBJ2-7, with D uncertain. V was pared by 0 bases and J by 0 bases, with 7 bases between. Germline assignment: CDR1 SGHDT and CDR2 YYEEEE. There are 14 residues in the CDR3.

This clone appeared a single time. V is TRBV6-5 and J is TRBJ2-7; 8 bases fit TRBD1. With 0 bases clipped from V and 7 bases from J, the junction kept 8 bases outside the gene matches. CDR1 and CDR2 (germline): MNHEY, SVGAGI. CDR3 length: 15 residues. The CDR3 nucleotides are TGTGCCAGCAGTTACTCTTCTCAGGGGGCTCGGGAGCAGTACTTC. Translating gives CASSYSSQGAREQYF.

The CDR3 DNA reads as TGTGCCAGCAGCCCTACAGGGGGCCTGGAGACCCAGTACTTC. Translation gives CASSPTGGLETQYF. V and J are TRBV27 and TRBJ2-5; 9 bases map to TRBD1. Germline V gene data show CDR1 as MNHEY and CDR2 as SMNVEV (reference sequence). The CDR3 covers 14 residues. J gave up 5 bases and V 6 bases, and 7 bases lay outside the gene matches.

The CDR3 protein is CAWEPVRTGEKLFF. DNA for the CDR3: TGTGCCTGGGAACCCGTGCGGACTGGTGAAAAACTGTTTTTT. This chain uses TRBV30 with TRBJ1-4; D uncertain. V lost 5 bases, J lost 7 bases, and 17 bases lay in between. Germline V CDR1 and CDR2: GTSNPN, SVGIG (reference sequence). The CDR3 runs to 14 residues.

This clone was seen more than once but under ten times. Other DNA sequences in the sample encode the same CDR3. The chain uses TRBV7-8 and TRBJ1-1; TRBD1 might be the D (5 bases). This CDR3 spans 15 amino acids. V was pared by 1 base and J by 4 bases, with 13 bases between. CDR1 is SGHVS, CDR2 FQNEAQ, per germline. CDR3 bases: TGTGCCAGCAGCTTAGGGCTCCCCGGGGGCACTGAAGCTTTCTTT. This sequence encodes CASSLGLPGGTEAFF.

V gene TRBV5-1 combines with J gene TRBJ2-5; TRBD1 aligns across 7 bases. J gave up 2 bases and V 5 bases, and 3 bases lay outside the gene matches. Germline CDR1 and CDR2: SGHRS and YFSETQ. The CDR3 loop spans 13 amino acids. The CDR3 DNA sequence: TGCGCCAGCAGACCGGGACAGCAAGAGACCCAGTACTTC. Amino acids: CASRPGQQETQYF. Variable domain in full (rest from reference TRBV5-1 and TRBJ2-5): KAGVTQTPRYLIKTRGQQVTLSCSPISGHRSVSWYQQTPGQGLQFLFEYFSETQRNKGNFPGRFSGRQFSNSRSEMNVSTLELGDSALYLCASRPGQQETQYFGPGTRLLVL.

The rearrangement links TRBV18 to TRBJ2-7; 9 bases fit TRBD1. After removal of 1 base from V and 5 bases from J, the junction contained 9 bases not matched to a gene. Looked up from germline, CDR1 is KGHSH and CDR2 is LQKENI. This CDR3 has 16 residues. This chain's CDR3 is CASSPLAGTGIHEQYF. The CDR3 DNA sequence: TGTGCCAGCTCACCACTGGCCGGGACAGGGATCCACGAGCAGTACTTC.